Listed below are T cell receptor beta chains from one sample, sequenced in a study of cytotoxic CD8 clonotypes in ibrutinib-treated CLL. Profiled with immunoSEQ multiplex PCR; TCRdb holds only in-frame clones, not every one. The top ten hold 10% to 14% of the sample, which has about 140,000 clones, roughly 90% seen once. This sample comprised PBMCs, obtained after 12 months of ibrutinib treatment. All receptors derive from a human donor with chronic lymphocytic leukemia. CDR3s include the opening cysteine and the closing phenylalanine or tryptophan. A D gene is named only where the DNA matches it firmly. Some rows have no size entry. The others give once, few or many, or a class for an expanded clone.

j_call clone_size d_call v_call cdr3_nt cdr3_aa
TRBJ2-7 . TRBD2 TRBV27 TGTGCCAGCCTACCTCCGGGACTAGCGGGAGTGACCGGGTACGAGCAGTACTTC CASLPPGLAGVTGYEQYF
TRBJ2-5 . TRBD1 TRBV28 TGTGCCAGCATTGGACAGGGGGAAGAGACCCAGTACTTC CASIGQGEETQYF
TRBJ1-5 few . TRBV19 TGTGCCAGTAGTATTTTGGAGCAGCCCCAGCATTTT CASSILEQPQHF
TRBJ2-7 . TRBD2 TRBV6-1 TGTGCCAGCAGTGAAGCCAGACTAGCGAGCTACGAGCAGTACTTC CASSEARLASYEQYF
TRBJ1-5 . TRBD1 TRBV5-5 TGTGCCAGCAGCTTGGACACAGGACAGGGGAGAGCCCAGCATTTT CASSLDTGQGRAQHF
TRBJ1-1 . . TRBV28 TGTGCCAGCTTGGATCCGAACACTGAAGCTTTCTTT CASLDPNTEAFF
TRBJ2-1 few TRBD2 TRBV9 TGTGCCAGCAGCGGATTTAGCGGGGCCAATGAGCAGTTCTTC CASSGFSGANEQFF
TRBJ2-2 . . TRBV9 TGTGCCAGCAGCTTCGACTGGACACAGACGAACACCGGGGAGCTGTTTTTT CASSFDWTQTNTGELFF
TRBJ2-1 . . TRBV19 TGTGCCAGTAGTAGTAGGTACAATGAGCAGTTCTTC CASSSRYNEQFF
TRBJ2-1 . . TRBV11-2 TGTGCCAGCAGCCGTATGCGAGGCTCCTACAATGAGCAGTTCTTC CASSRMRGSYNEQFF
TRBJ2-1 . . TRBV28 TGTGCCAGCAGCATCGGGAGCGTCTCCTACAATGAGCAGTTCTTC CASSIGSVSYNEQFF
TRBJ2-3 once TRBD2 TRBV9 TGTGCCAGCAGCGTTAGCGGGAGTGGGACAGATACGCAGTATTTT CASSVSGSGTDTQYF
TRBJ1-4 . . TRBV11-2 TGTGCCAGCAGCCTCCTAACGACACCAAATGAAAAACTGTTTTTT CASSLLTTPNEKLFF
TRBJ1-4 . . TRBV5-4 TGTGCCAGCAGCACCGGTGGGCAGATAGCAACTAATGAAAAACTGTTTTTT CASSTGGQIATNEKLFF
TRBJ2-7 . TRBD2 TRBV9 TGTGCCAGCGGGGGAGGGGAAAGCGAGCAGTACTTC CASGGGESEQYF
TRBJ2-7 once . TRBV10-3 TGTGCCATCAGTGTAAACTACGAGCAGTACTTC CAISVNYEQYF
TRBJ2-1 . TRBD1 TRBV2 TGTGCCAGCAGGTTGACAGGGGACAATGAGCAGTTCTTC CASRLTGDNEQFF
TRBJ1-3 . . TRBV30 TGTGCCTGGACCCCAGGGTGGTCAGGAAACACCATATATTTT CAWTPGWSGNTIYF
TRBJ2-7 . . TRBV28 TGTGCCAGCAGACCCGGGACAACCTACGAGCAGTACTTC CASRPGTTYEQYF
TRBJ2-3 few . TRBV9 TGTGCCAGCTCGGCTAGCCCTAGGGTGGATACGCAGTATTTT CASSASPRVDTQYF
TRBJ2-6 . . TRBV6-5 TGTGCCAGCAGTTACTCCAACTCTGGGGCCAACGTCCTGACTTTC CASSYSNSGANVLTF
TRBJ2-5 . . TRBV7-2 TGTGCCAGCAGCGTACAGGGGCGGGGAGAGACCCAGTACTTC CASSVQGRGETQYF
TRBJ2-3 . TRBD2 TRBV6-5 TGTGCCAGCAGTTCGGGACTAGCGGGTAGCACAGATACGCAGTATTTT CASSSGLAGSTDTQYF
TRBJ1-5 . . TRBV4-3 TGCGCCAGCAGCCAAGATCGACAGCCCAATCAGCCCCAGCATTTT CASSQDRQPNQPQHF
TRBJ2-6 . . TRBV28 TGTGCCAGCAGTTTTTGGGGCGCAGGTGGGGCCAACGTCCTGACTTTC CASSFWGAGGANVLTF
TRBJ1-1 . TRBD1 TRBV18 TGTGCCAGCTCACCCCTCCAGGGGGACCAGGAAGCTTTCTTT CASSPLQGDQEAFF
TRBJ2-7 . TRBD2 TRBV6-6 TGTGCCAGCAGCCCTCGGGGGGGGTACGAGCAGTACTTC CASSPRGGYEQYF
TRBJ2-3 . . TRBV5-6 TGTGCCAGCAGCTTCCGGTGGGTTCAGAGTCTTCTAGATACGCAGTATTTT CASSFRWVQSLLDTQYF
TRBJ2-7 . . TRBV28 TGTGCCAGCAGCCCAGGGGACGAGCAGTACTTC CASSPGDEQYF
TRBJ2-5 . . TRBV9 TGTGCCAGCTCAAGTCAGGGCCAAGAGACCCAGTACTTC CASSSQGQETQYF
TRBJ1-2 medium-sized TRBD1 TRBV19 TGTGCCGTCGGACAGGGTGGCGGTGGCTACACCTTC CAVGQGGGGYTF
TRBJ2-6 . . TRBV9 TGTGCCAGCAGCGTTGCCTCTGGGGCCAACGTCCTGACTTTC CASSVASGANVLTF
TRBJ2-3 . . TRBV5-4 TGTGCCAGCAGCTTGGAGCCAGAGACAGATACGCAGTATTTT CASSLEPETDTQYF
TRBJ2-3 . . TRBV11-2 TGTGCCAGCAGCTTAGGTCAGGGAACAGATACGCAGTATTTT CASSLGQGTDTQYF
TRBJ1-4 . . TRBV6-5 TGTGCCAGCAGTCGGGCTAACCCTAATGAAAAACTGTTTTTT CASSRANPNEKLFF
TRBJ1-5 . . TRBV29-1 TGCAGCGTTGAGGACAAGGGAGAGGGGCCTTGGGATAGCAATCAGCCCCAGCATTTT CSVEDKGEGPWDSNQPQHF
TRBJ1-4 . . TRBV28 TGTGCCAGCGGGCAATGGGACGAACTGTTTTTT CASGQWDELFF
TRBJ2-2 . . TRBV6-5 TGTGCCAGCAGCAGGGATGTCGACACCGGGGAGCTGTTTTTT CASSRDVDTGELFF
TRBJ2-3 . . TRBV27 TGTGCCAGCACGATCCAGCCTTTTGGAGGTACGCAGTATTTT CASTIQPFGGTQYF
TRBJ2-3 . . TRBV25-1 TGTGCCAGCAGTGGGTACACAGGGCTATCATCAGATACGCAGTATTTT CASSGYTGLSSDTQYF
TRBJ2-1 . TRBD2 TRBV5-1 TGCGCCAGCAGCTTGGCCACCACTAGCGGGAGCTCCTACAATGAGCAGTTCTTC CASSLATTSGSSYNEQFF
TRBJ2-7 . . TRBV7-9 TGTGCCAGCAGCTTAGCACTGTCAGCCGACTCCTACGAGCAGTACTTC CASSLALSADSYEQYF
TRBJ2-7 . TRBD1 TRBV28 TGTGCCACCACCATTGGCAGGGGGTCTCGGGAGCAGTACTTC CATTIGRGSREQYF
TRBJ1-5 . TRBD1 TRBV19 TGTGCCAGTAGTGGACTGGGAGGGGGCGAAGAAGCCCAGCATTTT CASSGLGGGEEAQHF
TRBJ2-1 once . TRBV9 TGTGCCAGCAGCACCCGGGGCTCCTACAATGAGCAGTTCTTC CASSTRGSYNEQFF